This T cell receptor beta chain is from a study of CD8 T cells in Susac syndrome. Study background: Among sequenced Susac syndrome patients, roughly six had active disease and eight or nine were in remission. Study-wide results and caveats: When the CD4+ T cell repertoires of patients with Susac syndrome were examined, they did not show any clonal expansion.

On this clonotype: Its antigen is currently unknown.

The CDR3 loop spans 13 amino acids. Germline CDR1 is LGHDT and CDR2 is YNNKEL (reference sequence). Trimming removed 8 bases from V and 5 bases from J, with 10 bases in between. Random-hexamer reverse transcription was applied to roughly 0.5 to 1 ug RNA. With immunoSEQ multiplex PCR, TCR beta CDR3 was amplified across 54 Vbeta and 13 Jbeta. TCRdb re-derived calls from the immunoSEQ multiplex PCR reads in MiXCR, one entry per CDR3 protein. Of about 180,000 distinct CDR3 sequences in the sample, about 95% were seen once. The TCR was taken from a human donor with Susac syndrome. The V gene is TRBV3-1, the J gene TRBJ1-6; D is uncertain. Material for sequencing was CD4+ T cells from PBMCs. The CDR3 reads CASEDGDNSPLHF. CDR3 nucleotides: TGTGCCAGCGAGGATGGGGATAATTCACCCCTCCACTTT.